This section outlines one T cell receptor (beta chain) sequence together with its context. These data belong to a study of control samples from healthy donors and cancer patients. Germline V lookup: CDR1 KGHSH, CDR2 LQKENI. The ends lost 6 bases at V and 7 bases at J; junction bases unmatched: 13. CDR3 length equals 15 residues. Generated by immunoSEQ multiplex PCR, the TCRdb table keeps only in-frame clones and is missing some. This sample has roughly 120,000 clones, with approximately 87% found just once. The sequence was obtained from a man aged 30 to 45 in good health. The rearrangement links TRBV18 to TRBJ1-2; 8 nucleotides align to TRBD1. The sequencing sample was made of blood. The CDR3 DNA is TGTGCCAGCTCCGATCTTGACAGGGGCGGAGGTGGCTACACCTTC. It translates to CASSDLDRGGGGYTF.